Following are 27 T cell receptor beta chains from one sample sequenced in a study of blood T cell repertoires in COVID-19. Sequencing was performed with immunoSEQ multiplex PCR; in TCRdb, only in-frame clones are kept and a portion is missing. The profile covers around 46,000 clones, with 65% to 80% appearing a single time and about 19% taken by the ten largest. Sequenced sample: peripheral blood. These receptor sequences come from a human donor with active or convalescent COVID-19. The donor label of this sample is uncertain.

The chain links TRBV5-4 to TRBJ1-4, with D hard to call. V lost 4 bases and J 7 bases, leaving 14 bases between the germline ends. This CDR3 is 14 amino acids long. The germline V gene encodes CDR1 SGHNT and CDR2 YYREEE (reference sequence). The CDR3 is CASSDGRGIEKLFF. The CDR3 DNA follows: TGTGCCAGCAGCGACGGGCGGGGAATTGAAAAACTGTTTTTT. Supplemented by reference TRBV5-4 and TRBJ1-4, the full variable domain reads ETGVTQSPTHLIKTRGQQVTLRCSSQSGHNTVSWYQQALGQGPQFIFQYYREEENGRGNFPPRFSGLQFPNYSSELNVNALELDDSALYLCASSDGRGIEKLFFGSGTQLSVL.

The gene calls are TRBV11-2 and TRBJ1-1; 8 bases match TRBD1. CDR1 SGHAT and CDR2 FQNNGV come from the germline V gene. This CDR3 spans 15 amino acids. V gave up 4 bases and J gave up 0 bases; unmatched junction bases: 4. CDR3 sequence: CASSWETGVNTEAFF. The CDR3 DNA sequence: TGTGCCAGCAGCTGGGAGACAGGGGTGAACACTGAAGCTTTCTTT.

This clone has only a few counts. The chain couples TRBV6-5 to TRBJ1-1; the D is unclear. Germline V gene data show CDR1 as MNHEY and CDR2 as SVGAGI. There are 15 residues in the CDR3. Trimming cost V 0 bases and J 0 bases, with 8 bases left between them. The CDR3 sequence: CASSYSYGVNTEAFF. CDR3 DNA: TGTGCCAGCAGTTACTCGTACGGGGTGAACACTGAAGCTTTCTTT.

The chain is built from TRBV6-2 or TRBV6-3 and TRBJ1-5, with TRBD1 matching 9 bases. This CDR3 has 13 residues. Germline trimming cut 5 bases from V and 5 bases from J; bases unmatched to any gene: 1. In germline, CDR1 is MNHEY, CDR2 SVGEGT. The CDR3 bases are TGTGCCAGCAGTAGGGACAGGGATCAGCCCCAGCATTTT. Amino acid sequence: CASSRDRDQPQHF.

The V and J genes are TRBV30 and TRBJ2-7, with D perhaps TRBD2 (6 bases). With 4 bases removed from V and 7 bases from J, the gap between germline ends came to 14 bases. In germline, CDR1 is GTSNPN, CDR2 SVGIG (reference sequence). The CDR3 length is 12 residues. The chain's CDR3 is CAWKSGPTEQYF. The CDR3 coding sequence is TGTGCCTGGAAAAGCGGGCCGACTGAGCAGTACTTC.

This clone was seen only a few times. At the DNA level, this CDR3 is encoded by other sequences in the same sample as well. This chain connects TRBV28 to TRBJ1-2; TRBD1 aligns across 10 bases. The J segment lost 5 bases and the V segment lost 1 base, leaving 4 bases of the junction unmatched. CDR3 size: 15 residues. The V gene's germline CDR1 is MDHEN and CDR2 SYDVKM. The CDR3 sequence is CASSLSTGGGYGYTF. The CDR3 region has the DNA TGTGCCAGCAGTTTATCGACAGGGGGCGGGTATGGCTACACCTTC.

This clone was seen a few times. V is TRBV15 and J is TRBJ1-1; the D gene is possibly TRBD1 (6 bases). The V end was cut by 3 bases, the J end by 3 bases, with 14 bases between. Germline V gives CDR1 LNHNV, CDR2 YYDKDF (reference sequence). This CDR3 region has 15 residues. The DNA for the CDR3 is TGTGCCACCAGCAGGAACAGGGAGGGGGACACTGAAGCTTTCTTT. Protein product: CATSRNREGDTEAFF.

This CDR3 reads CASSSGVNTEAFF. The CDR3 DNA reads TGTGCCAGCAGCTCCGGGGTGAACACTGAAGCTTTCTTT. V and J are TRBV3-1 (or the pseudogene TRBV3-2) and TRBJ1-1; D not certain. Germline V CDR1 and CDR2: LGHDT, YNNKEL (reference sequence). V lost 5 bases and J 0 bases, leaving 7 bases between the germline ends. This CDR3 has 13 amino acids.

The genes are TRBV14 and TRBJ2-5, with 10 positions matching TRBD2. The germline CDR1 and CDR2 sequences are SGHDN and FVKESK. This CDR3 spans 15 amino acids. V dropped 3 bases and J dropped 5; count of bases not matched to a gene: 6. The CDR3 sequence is CASSQGLAFGETQYF. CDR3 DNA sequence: TGTGCCAGCAGCCAGGGACTAGCGTTCGGGGAGACCCAGTACTTC. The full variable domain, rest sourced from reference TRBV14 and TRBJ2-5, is EAGVTQFPSHSVIEKGQTVTLRCDPISGHDNLYWYRRVMGKEIKFLLHFVKESKQDESGMPNNRFLAERTGGTYSTLKVQPAELEDSGVYFCASSQGLAFGETQYFGPGTRLLVL.

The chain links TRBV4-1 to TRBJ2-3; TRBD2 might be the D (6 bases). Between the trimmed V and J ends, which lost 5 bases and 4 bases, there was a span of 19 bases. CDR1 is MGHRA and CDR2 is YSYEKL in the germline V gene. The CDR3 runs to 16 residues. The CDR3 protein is CASSSRTRERSDTQYF. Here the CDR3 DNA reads TGCGCCAGCAGCTCTAGGACACGGGAGAGGTCAGATACGCAGTATTTT.

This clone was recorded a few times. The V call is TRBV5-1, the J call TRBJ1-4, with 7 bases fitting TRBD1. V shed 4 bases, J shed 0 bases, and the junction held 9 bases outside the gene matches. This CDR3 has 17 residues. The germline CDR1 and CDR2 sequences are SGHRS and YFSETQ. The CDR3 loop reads CASSLTGAPATNEKLFF. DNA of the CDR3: TGCGCCAGCAGCCTAACAGGGGCTCCCGCAACTAATGAAAAACTGTTTTTT. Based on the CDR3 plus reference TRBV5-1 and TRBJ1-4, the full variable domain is KAGVTQTPRYLIKTRGQQVTLSCSPISGHRSVSWYQQTPGQGLQFLFEYFSETQRNKGNFPGRFSGRQFSNSRSEMNVSTLELGDSALYLCASSLTGAPATNEKLFFGSGTQLSVL.

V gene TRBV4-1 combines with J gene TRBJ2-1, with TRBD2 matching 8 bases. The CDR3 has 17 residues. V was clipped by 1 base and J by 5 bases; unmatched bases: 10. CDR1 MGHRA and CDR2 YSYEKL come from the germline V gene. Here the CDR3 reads CASSQVLLAGGNNEQFF. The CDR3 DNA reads TGCGCCAGCAGCCAAGTACTTTTGGCGGGAGGAAACAATGAGCAGTTCTTC.

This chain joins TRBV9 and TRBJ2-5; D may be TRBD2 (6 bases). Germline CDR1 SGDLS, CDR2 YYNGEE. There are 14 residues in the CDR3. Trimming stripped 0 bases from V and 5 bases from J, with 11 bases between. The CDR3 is CASSVAGGVETQYF. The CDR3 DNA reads TGTGCCAGCAGCGTAGCTGGAGGGGTGGAGACCCAGTACTTC.

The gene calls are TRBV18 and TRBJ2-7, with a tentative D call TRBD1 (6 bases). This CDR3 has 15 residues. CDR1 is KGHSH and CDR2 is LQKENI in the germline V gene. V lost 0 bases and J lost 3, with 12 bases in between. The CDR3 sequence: CASSPPGHNDYEQYF. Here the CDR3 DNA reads TGTGCCAGCTCACCACCGGGACATAATGACTACGAGCAGTACTTC.

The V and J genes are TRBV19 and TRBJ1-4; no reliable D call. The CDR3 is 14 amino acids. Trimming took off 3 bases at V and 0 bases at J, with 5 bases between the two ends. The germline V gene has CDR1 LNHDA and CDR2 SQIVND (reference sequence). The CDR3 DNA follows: TGTGCCAGTAGTATCGGGGCAACTAATGAAAAACTGTTTTTT. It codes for CASSIGATNEKLFF.

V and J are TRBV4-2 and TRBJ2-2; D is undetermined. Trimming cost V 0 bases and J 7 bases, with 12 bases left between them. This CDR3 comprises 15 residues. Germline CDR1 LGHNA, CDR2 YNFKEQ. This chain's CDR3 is CASSQEAGVGGELFF. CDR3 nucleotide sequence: TGTGCCAGCAGCCAAGAAGCCGGAGTGGGCGGGGAGCTGTTTTTT.

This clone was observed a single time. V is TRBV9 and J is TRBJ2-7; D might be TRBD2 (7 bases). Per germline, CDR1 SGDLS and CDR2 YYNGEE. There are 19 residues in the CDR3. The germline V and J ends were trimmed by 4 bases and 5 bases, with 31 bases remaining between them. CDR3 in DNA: TGTGCCAGCAGCCCAAAGTGGCCGGGGGCCGCGGGAGTATTGGACGAGCAGTACTTC. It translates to CASSPKWPGAAGVLDEQYF.

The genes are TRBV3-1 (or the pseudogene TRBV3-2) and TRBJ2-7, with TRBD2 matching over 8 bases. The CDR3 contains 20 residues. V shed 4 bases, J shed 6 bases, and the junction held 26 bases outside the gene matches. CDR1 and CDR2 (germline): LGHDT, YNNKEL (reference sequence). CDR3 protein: CASSRRAPHFSGAFLGEQYF. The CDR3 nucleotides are TGTGCCAGCAGCCGCAGAGCCCCACATTTTAGCGGGGCCTTCCTAGGCGAGCAGTACTTC.

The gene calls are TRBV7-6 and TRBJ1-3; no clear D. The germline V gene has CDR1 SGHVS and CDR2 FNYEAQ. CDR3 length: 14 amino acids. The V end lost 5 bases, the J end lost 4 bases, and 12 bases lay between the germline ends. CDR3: CASSARGAGNTIYF. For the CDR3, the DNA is TGTGCCAGCAGCGCCCGGGGAGCGGGAAACACCATATATTTT.

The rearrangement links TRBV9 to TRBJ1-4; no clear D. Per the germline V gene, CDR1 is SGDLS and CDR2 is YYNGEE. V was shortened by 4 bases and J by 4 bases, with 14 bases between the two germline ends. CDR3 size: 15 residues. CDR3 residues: CASSSGMGINEKLFF. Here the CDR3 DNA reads TGTGCCAGCAGCAGCGGTATGGGCATTAATGAAAAACTGTTTTTT.

DNA of the CDR3: TGCGCCAGCAGCTTGGCCTCCGGGAACCCCCACAATGAGCAGTTCTTC. Protein: CASSLASGNPHNEQFF. The chain uses TRBV5-1 and TRBJ2-1, with a possible D match to TRBD2 (5 bases). Germline V gene lookup returns CDR1 SGHRS and CDR2 YFSETQ. This CDR3 comprises 16 residues. The V gene lost 0 bases and the J gene lost 5 bases, with 15 bases spanning the gap.

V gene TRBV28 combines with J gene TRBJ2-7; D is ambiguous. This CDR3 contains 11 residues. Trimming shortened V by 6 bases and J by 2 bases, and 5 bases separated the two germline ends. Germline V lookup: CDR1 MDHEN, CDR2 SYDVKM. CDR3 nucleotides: TGTGCCAGCAGCAGAACCTACGAGCAGTACTTC. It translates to CASSRTYEQYF.

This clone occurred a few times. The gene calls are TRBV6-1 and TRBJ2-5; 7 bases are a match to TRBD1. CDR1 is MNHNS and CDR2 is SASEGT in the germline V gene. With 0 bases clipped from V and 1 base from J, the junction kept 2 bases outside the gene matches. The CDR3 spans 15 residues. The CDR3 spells CASSEAAGGQETQYF. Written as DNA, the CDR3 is TGTGCCAGCAGTGAAGCAGCAGGGGGCCAAGAGACCCAGTACTTC.

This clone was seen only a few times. The CDR3 region is CASSPQPGGEQFF. The CDR3 DNA reads as TGTGCCAGCAGTCCTCAGCCCGGGGGTGAGCAGTTCTTC. The chain couples TRBV6-5 to TRBJ2-1; possible D gene TRBD2, 6 bases. V shed 5 bases and J shed 9 bases, with 14 bases lying between them. The CDR3 consists of 13 residues. CDR1 and CDR2 from the germline V gene are MNHEY and SVGAGI.

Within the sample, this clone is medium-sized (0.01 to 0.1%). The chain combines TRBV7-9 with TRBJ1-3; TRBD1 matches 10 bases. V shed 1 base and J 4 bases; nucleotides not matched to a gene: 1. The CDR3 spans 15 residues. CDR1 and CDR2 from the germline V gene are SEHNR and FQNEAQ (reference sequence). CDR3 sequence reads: CASSLGQGAGNTIYF. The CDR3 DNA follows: TGTGCCAGCAGCTTAGGACAGGGGGCAGGAAACACCATATATTTT.

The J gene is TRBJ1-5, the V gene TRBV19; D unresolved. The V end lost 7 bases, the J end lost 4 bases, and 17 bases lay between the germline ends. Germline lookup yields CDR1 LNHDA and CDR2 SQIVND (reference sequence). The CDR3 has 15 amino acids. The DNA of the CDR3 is TGTGCCAGTAATCAGGAAAATTTCGCGAATCAGCCCCAGCATTTT. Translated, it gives CASNQENFANQPQHF.

CDR3 nucleotide sequence: TGTGCCAGCAGCCCCACCCGGTGGAACACTGAAGCTTTCTTT. Translating it yields CASSPTRWNTEAFF. The rearrangement links TRBV7-9 to TRBJ1-1; no definite D call. The CDR3 runs 14 residues. CDR1 and CDR2 from the germline V gene are SEHNR and FQNEAQ (reference sequence). The V and J ends lost 5 bases and 1 base respectively, with 11 bases between them.